This T cell receptor beta chain was observed in a study of human T cells and chemical hapten exposure. MiXCR was run by TCRdb on the RACE reads, yielding one entry per CDR3 protein. The sample lists approximately 90,000 distinct CDR3 sequences; about 10% were seen once. The time point denotes: patch test 2, 6 weeks after DPC sensitization. Indicated treatment: therapeutic diphenylcyclopropenone sensitization with weekly scalp DPC. Sample: whole blood, taken in connection with sensitization to the hapten diphenylcyclopropenone (DPC). The source is a middle-aged man with alopecia areata. Some clones in this sample may be carry-over from other donors' samples.

CDR3 residues: CASRGLAGIPGNYNEQFF. The CDR3 DNA reads as TGTGCCAGCAGGGGACTAGCGGGTATCCCGGGCAACTACAATGAGCAGTTCTTC. This chain links TRBV12-3 or TRBV12-4 with TRBJ2-1, with TRBD2 identical over 12 bases. With V trimmed by 6 bases and J by 3 bases, 12 bases remained unmatched. The CDR3 is 18 amino acids.